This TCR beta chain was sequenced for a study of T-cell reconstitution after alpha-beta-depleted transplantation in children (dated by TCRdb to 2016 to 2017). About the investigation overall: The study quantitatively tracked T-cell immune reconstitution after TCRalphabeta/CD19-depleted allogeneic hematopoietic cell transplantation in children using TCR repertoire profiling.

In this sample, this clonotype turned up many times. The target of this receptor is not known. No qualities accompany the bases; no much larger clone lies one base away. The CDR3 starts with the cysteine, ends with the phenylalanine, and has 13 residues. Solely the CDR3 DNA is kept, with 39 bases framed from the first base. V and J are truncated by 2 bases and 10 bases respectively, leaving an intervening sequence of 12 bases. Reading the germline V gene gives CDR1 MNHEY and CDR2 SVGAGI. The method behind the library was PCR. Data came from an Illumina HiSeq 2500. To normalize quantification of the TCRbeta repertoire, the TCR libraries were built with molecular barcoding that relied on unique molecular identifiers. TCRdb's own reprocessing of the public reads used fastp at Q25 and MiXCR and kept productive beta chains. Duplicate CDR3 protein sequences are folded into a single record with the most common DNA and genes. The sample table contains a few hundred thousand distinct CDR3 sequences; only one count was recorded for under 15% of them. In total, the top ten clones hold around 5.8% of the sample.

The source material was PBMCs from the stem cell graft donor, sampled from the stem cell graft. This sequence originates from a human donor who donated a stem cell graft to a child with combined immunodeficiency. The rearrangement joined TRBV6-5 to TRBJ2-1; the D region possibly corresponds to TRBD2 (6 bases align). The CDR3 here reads CASSYGGSTEQFF. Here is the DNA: TGTGCCAGCAGTTACGGGGGGAGTACGGAGCAGTTCTTC.